These 30 T cell receptor beta chains came from one sample sequenced in a study of CD8+ T cells in alopecia areata (dated by TCRdb to about 2018). The sample's time point label is to be understood as: more than 3 weeks on oral tofacitinib. The treatment or condition label corresponds to: oral pan-JAK inhibitor, 5-10 mg twice daily. Libraries came from the immunoSEQ multiplex PCR assay. RNA was extracted from all samples and reverse transcribed into cDNA as template for TCR sequencing. The table comes from immuneACCESS by way of TCRdb, which keeps in-frame sequences with V and J called. Part of the clones is missing from these tables; in studies checked, under half for an unresolved V gene and the rest for unknown reasons. The sample table contains 110,000 or so clones; only one count was recorded for approximately 52% of them. Roughly 30% of the sample comes from the top ten. The sample in question was CD8+ T cells sorted from blood, obtained at week 4, from a patient treated with tofacitinib. These receptors all come from a human donor with alopecia areata.

The chain recombines TRBV29-1 with TRBJ2-3; D remains unclear. Deletions cut 0 bases from V and 3 bases from J, with 16 bases between. Per the germline V gene, CDR1 is SQVTM and CDR2 is ANQGSEA. This CDR3 spans 16 amino acids. Written as DNA, the CDR3 is TGCAGCGTTGAAGAGGTATACAGAAAGCCGACAGATACGCAGTATTTT. Its translation: CSVEEVYRKPTDTQYF.

This clone was counted a single time. This chain uses TRBV29-1 with TRBJ1-2; tentative D call: TRBD1 (5 bases). Germline V CDR1 and CDR2: SQVTM, ANQGSEA. Trimming left V 3 bases short and J 10 bases short, with 12 bases between. The CDR3 runs 11 residues. Here the CDR3 DNA reads TGCAGCGTTGACGCAGGGATTATCTACACCTTC. Its protein product is CSVDAGIIYTF. The whole variable domain, remainder taken from reference TRBV29-1 and TRBJ1-2, is SAVISQKPSRDICQRGTSLTIQCQVDSQVTMMFWYRQQPGQSLTLIATANQGSEATYESGFVIDKFPISRPNLTFSTLTVSNMSPEDSSIYLCSVDAGIIYTFGSGTRLTVV.

The rearrangement links TRBV4-3 to TRBJ2-3; perhaps TRBD2 as D (8 bases). The CDR3 runs 15 residues. The V end lost 5 bases, the J end lost 4 bases, and 16 bases lay between the germline ends. In germline, CDR1 is LGHNA, CDR2 YSLEER. In DNA form, the CDR3 reads TGCGCCAGCAGCTCCGGGAGGGGGCTCGCAGATACGCAGTATTTT. Translation: CASSSGRGLADTQYF.

The J gene is TRBJ2-7, the V gene TRBV30; D remains ambiguous. The CDR3 runs to 14 residues. Deletions cut 0 bases from V and 4 bases from J, with 13 bases between. Germline-derived CDR1 and CDR2 are GTSNPN and SVGIG (reference sequence). CDR3 residues: CAWSVEGPLYEQYF. The CDR3 coding sequence is TGTGCCTGGAGTGTAGAAGGCCCTCTGTACGAGCAGTACTTC.

V is TRBV5-5 and J is TRBJ2-5; D uncertain. The CDR3 totals 12 residues. V lost 4 bases to trimming and J lost 7 bases, with 11 bases between them. CDR1 and CDR2 (germline): SGHKS, YYEKEE (reference sequence). The CDR3 coding sequence is TGTGCCAGCAGCCCTACCCTGGGGACCCAGTACTTC. Translated: CASSPTLGTQYF.

The CDR3 loop reads CSVWGQGGGNTEAFF. In nucleotides, the CDR3 is TGCAGCGTTTGGGGGCAGGGCGGGGGGAACACTGAAGCTTTCTTT. The J gene is TRBJ1-1, the V gene TRBV29-1; possibly TRBD1 for D (6 bases). V dropped 5 bases and J dropped 1 base, with 17 bases sitting between them. Per the germline V gene, CDR1 is SQVTM and CDR2 is ANQGSEA. This CDR3 has 15 amino acids.

The rearrangement joins TRBV7-8 to TRBJ1-5; 7 bases line up with TRBD1. The CDR3 has 15 amino acids. Germline V gene data show CDR1 as SGHVS and CDR2 as FQNEAQ. V shed 4 bases, J shed 3 bases, and the junction held 6 bases outside the gene matches. The CDR3 loop is CASSSGQDTNQPQHF. The CDR3 bases are TGTGCCAGCAGCTCCGGACAGGACACCAATCAGCCCCAGCATTTT.

The rearrangement links TRBV6-5 to TRBJ1-5, with a weak D call TRBD1 (5 bases). The CDR3 totals 14 residues. Trimming removed 4 bases from V and 5 bases from J, with 12 bases in between. Germline V gene data show CDR1 as MNHEY and CDR2 as SVGAGI. The CDR3 bases are TGTGCCAGCAGTTTCCGGGACGGAGATCAGCCCCAGCATTTT. Protein: CASSFRDGDQPQHF.

DNA for the CDR3: TGCAGCGTTGAACTGGGGATCTCGGATACGCAGTATTTT. Residues: CSVELGISDTQYF. This chain joins TRBV29-1 and TRBJ2-3; the D is unclear. Germline loops: CDR1 SQVTM, CDR2 ANQGSEA. This CDR3 has 13 amino acids. V was cut by 2 bases and J by 6 bases, with 12 bases left in between.

This clone was observed a handful of times. V usage is TRBV30 and J usage is TRBJ1-1; 7 bases line up with TRBD1. Germline V lookup: CDR1 GTSNPN, CDR2 SVGIG (reference sequence). The junction had 4 bases not matched to a gene; V was cut back by 5 bases and J by 1 base. The CDR3 runs 13 residues. In nucleotides, the CDR3 is TGTGCCTGGGACCGGACAGGGAACACTGAAGCTTTCTTT. It codes for CAWDRTGNTEAFF.

V gene TRBV30 combines with J gene TRBJ1-3, with TRBD1 matching over 7 bases. This CDR3 contains 12 residues. The junction had 4 bases not matched to a gene; V was cut back by 5 bases and J by 6 bases. Germline lookup yields CDR1 GTSNPN and CDR2 SVGIG (reference sequence). The DNA for the CDR3 is TGTGCCTGGGACAGGGCGGCAAACACCATATATTTT. Its protein is CAWDRAANTIYF.

The genes are TRBV20-1 and TRBJ2-1; D is undetermined. CDR1 is DFQATT, CDR2 SNEGSKA, per germline (reference sequence). V lost 3 bases and J lost 4, with 4 bases in between. This CDR3 is 11 amino acids long. The CDR3 DNA reads as TGCAGTGCTAGTCCGTACAATGAGCAGTTCTTC. Amino acids: CSASPYNEQFF.

This clone was counted a few times. The chain combines TRBV29-1 with TRBJ2-1; D is unclear. The germline V gene has CDR1 SQVTM and CDR2 ANQGSEA. Trimming cost V 6 bases and J 7 bases, with 13 bases left between them. This CDR3 is 12 amino acids long. CDR3 in DNA: TGCAGCGTGGGAACTCTTCCGAATGAGCAGTTCTTC. Translating gives CSVGTLPNEQFF.

The chain links TRBV5-6 to TRBJ1-5; possibly TRBD1 for D (6 bases). Looked up from germline, CDR1 is SGHDT and CDR2 is YYEEEE. V lost 3 bases and J lost 4, with 14 bases in between. The CDR3 sequence is 15 residues long. Here the CDR3 reads CASSWGRALNQPQHF. In DNA, the CDR3 is TGTGCCAGCAGCTGGGGGCGAGCCTTAAATCAGCCCCAGCATTTT.

The chain uses TRBV27 and TRBJ1-1; maybe TRBD1 (5 bases). Trimming cost V 10 bases and J 4 bases, with 10 bases left between them. Germline V gene data show CDR1 as MNHEY and CDR2 as SMNVEV (reference sequence). CDR3 size: 11 residues. The CDR3 spells CATTGGTEAFF. In DNA form, the CDR3 reads TGTGCCACCACGGGGGGCACTGAAGCTTTCTTT.

The chain uses TRBV29-1 and TRBJ2-2; a possible D gene is TRBD1 (5 bases). V dropped 4 bases and J dropped 1 base, with 7 bases sitting between them. This CDR3 region has 13 residues. From germline, CDR1 is SQVTM and CDR2 ANQGSEA. The CDR3 region is CSVVGVNTGELFF. DNA of the CDR3: TGCAGCGTTGTAGGGGTGAACACCGGGGAGCTGTTTTTT.

This clone appeared a few times. The rearrangement links TRBV19 to TRBJ2-3, with 10 bases aligning to TRBD2. Germline V gene data show CDR1 as LNHDA and CDR2 as SQIVND (reference sequence). CDR3 length: 15 residues. The ends lost 7 bases at V and 6 bases at J; junction bases unmatched: 10. Written as DNA, the CDR3 is TGTGCCAGTAAATGGACTAGCGGAGGGGTGGATACGCAGTATTTT. Translation: CASKWTSGGVDTQYF.

This clone was observed a handful of times. Distinct nucleotide sequences in the sample also encode this CDR3. This chain joins TRBV29-1 and TRBJ1-1; D is unresolved. Germline V gene data show CDR1 as SQVTM and CDR2 as ANQGSEA. With 0 bases removed from V and 1 base from J, the gap between germline ends came to 3 bases. This CDR3 region has 12 residues. CDR3 in amino acids: CSVEEGNTEAFF. The DNA for the CDR3 is TGCAGCGTTGAAGAGGGGAACACTGAAGCTTTCTTT.

This clone appeared once. This chain uses TRBV29-1 with TRBJ2-4; D ambiguous. Trimming stripped 8 bases from V and 0 bases from J, with 11 bases between. The V gene's germline CDR1 is SQVTM and CDR2 ANQGSEA. This CDR3 region has 13 residues. The CDR3 nucleotides read TGCAGCTGCGACGACTTAGCCAAAAACATTCAGTACTTC. Amino acids: CSCDDLAKNIQYF.

This chain links TRBV27 with TRBJ1-6; D uncertain. V was shortened by 1 base and J by 6 bases, with 13 bases between the two germline ends. The CDR3 is 16 residues long. The germline V gene encodes CDR1 MNHEY and CDR2 SMNVEV (reference sequence). CDR3 in amino acids: CASSLLGTPSNSPLHF. For the CDR3, the DNA is TGTGCCAGCAGTTTATTAGGTACTCCGAGTAATTCACCCCTCCACTTT.

The chain joins TRBV29-1 to TRBJ2-1, with D possibly being TRBD2 (5 bases). The CDR3 spans 15 residues. The V gene lost 3 bases and the J gene lost 4 bases, with 16 bases spanning the gap. Germline V lookup: CDR1 SQVTM, CDR2 ANQGSEA. The CDR3 DNA sequence: TGCAGCGTTGATCTCCGCGGGTTGGGGTACAATGAGCAGTTCTTC. It encodes CSVDLRGLGYNEQFF.

This clone was recorded only once. This chain connects TRBV7-9 to TRBJ2-5, with 8 bases identical to TRBD1. The trim removed 4 bases at V and 0 bases at J, leaving 4 bases unmatched. The CDR3 is 15 amino acids. Germline V gives CDR1 SEHNR, CDR2 FQNEAQ (reference sequence). The CDR3 bases are TGTGCCAGCAGCTCGACAGGGGTGTACCAAGAGACCCAGTACTTC. Amino acids: CASSSTGVYQETQYF.

J is TRBJ2-5 and V is TRBV2; 9 bases match TRBD2. The trim removed 0 bases at V and 0 bases at J, leaving 5 bases unmatched. The CDR3 contains 17 residues. Germline values: CDR1 SNHLY, CDR2 FYNNEI. The CDR3 here is CASSEAEIAGDQETQYF. CDR3 sequence (DNA): TGTGCCAGCAGTGAAGCCGAAATAGCGGGGGACCAAGAGACCCAGTACTTC.

V and J are TRBV27 and TRBJ1-1, with 10 bases fitting TRBD1. Germline values: CDR1 MNHEY, CDR2 SMNVEV (reference sequence). The CDR3 is 13 residues long. With V trimmed by 4 bases and J by 5 bases, 1 base remained unmatched. CDR3 bases: TGTGCCAGCAGTTGGGGACAGGGGACTGAAGCTTTCTTT. Translating gives CASSWGQGTEAFF.

Turning to this clone: This sample includes further DNA sequences coding for the same CDR3. V gene TRBV30 combines with J gene TRBJ2-7, with D uncertain. This CDR3 has 10 amino acids. Germline lookup yields CDR1 GTSNPN and CDR2 SVGIG (reference sequence). V was cut by 5 bases and J by 3 bases, with 5 bases left in between. CDR3 nucleotide sequence: TGTGCCTGGGGGGACTACGAGCAGTACTTC. Amino acids: CAWGDYEQYF.

This clone was observed a few times. The chain employs TRBV2 and TRBJ1-5; TRBD1 aligns across 7 bases. The CDR3 is 14 residues long. The J segment lost 0 bases and the V segment lost 7 bases, leaving 3 bases of the junction unmatched. Germline V gives CDR1 SNHLY, CDR2 FYNNEI. CDR3 bases: TGTGCCAGCAAGGGGGCCGATAGCAATCAGCCCCAGCATTTT. This gives the protein CASKGADSNQPQHF.

The rearrangement links TRBV28 to TRBJ2-1; no clear D. Germline V CDR1 and CDR2: MDHEN, SYDVKM. V was shortened by 3 bases and J by 0 bases, with 12 bases between the two germline ends. The CDR3 is 16 amino acids. CDR3 coding DNA: TGTGCCAGCAGTTTCCCCACTAAGAGCTCCTACAATGAGCAGTTCTTC. Translating it yields CASSFPTKSSYNEQFF.

The chain recombines TRBV29-1 with TRBJ2-5; no clear D. CDR1 and CDR2 from the germline V gene are SQVTM and ANQGSEA. The CDR3 is 12 residues long. The V gene lost 6 bases and the J gene lost 5 bases, with 13 bases spanning the gap. CDR3 amino acids: CSVPHIVETQYF. CDR3 nucleotides: TGCAGCGTCCCTCATATTGTCGAGACCCAGTACTTC.

The chain is built from TRBV27 and TRBJ1-2, with D possibly being TRBD1 (5 bases). V shed 5 bases and J shed 8 bases, with 18 bases lying between them. This CDR3 has 14 amino acids. Germline-derived CDR1 and CDR2 are MNHEY and SMNVEV (reference sequence). The DNA of the CDR3 is TGTGCCAGCAGTCTCATCTATGGGGCCAGAGGCTACACCTTC. This gives the protein CASSLIYGARGYTF.

The CDR3 here is CASSPLTGLGSPLHF. The CDR3 DNA is TGTGCCAGCAGTCCCCTGACAGGGTTGGGATCACCCCTCCACTTT. This chain joins TRBV27 and TRBJ1-6; 7 nucleotides agree with TRBD1. After removal of 5 bases from V and 10 bases from J, the junction contained 11 bases not matched to a gene. CDR3 size: 15 residues. CDR1 and CDR2 from the germline V gene are MNHEY and SMNVEV (reference sequence).